The clone carrying this T cell receptor beta chain was detected only a few times. Trimming left V 2 bases short and J 9 bases short, with 13 bases between. This CDR3 region has 13 residues. CDR1 and CDR2 (germline): MGHRA, YSYEKL. This sample is part of a study of OX40 agonist ivuxolimab in advanced cancers. Background on the study: Each patient was given ivuxolimab into a vein every 2 weeks, at 0.01 to 10 mg/kg. Of the patients, three showed partial responses, one with hepatocellular carcinoma and two with cutaneous melanoma.

Using immunoSEQ multiplex PCR, the repertoire was profiled, and TCRdb retains in-frame clones only, with some absent. The top ten hold roughly 1.3% of the sample, which has about 61,000 clones, about 88% seen once. The sequencing here drew on CD4+ or CD8+ T cells sorted from blood, taken in a trial of the OX40 agonist ivuxolimab. The sequence derives from an adult with an advanced solid tumor such as melanoma, head and neck, liver or kidney cancer. The rearrangement uses TRBV4-1 and TRBJ2-5; no definite D call. CDR3 residues: CASSQLLGLSQYF. DNA of the CDR3: TGCGCCAGCAGCCAACTCCTGGGGTTATCCCAGTACTTC.